The 6 T cell receptor beta chains given below trace back to one sample, sequenced in a study of graft-versus-host responses after intestinal transplantation. The table came from immunoSEQ multiplex PCR; TCRdb's copy has only in-frame clones and leaves some out. Here the sample spans 20,000 to 30,000 clones, roughly 85% being singletons. The sample consisted of PBMCs, taken 28 days after intestinal transplant. The origin of the receptors is a human patient who received an intestinal transplant, so some T cells may come from the graft donor.

The genes are TRBV10-1 and TRBJ2-3, with D possibly matching TRBD2 (7 bases). This CDR3 is 17 amino acids long. The germline V gene has CDR1 WNHNN and CDR2 SYGVQD (reference sequence). V was shortened by 3 bases and J by 1 base, with 17 bases between the two germline ends. CDR3 amino acids: CASSDRGLGGGTDTQYF. Here the CDR3 DNA reads TGCGCCAGCAGTGACAGGGGCTTGGGGGGGGGCACAGATACGCAGTATTTT.

This clone showed up just a few times. One end of the junction does not line up with germline, which may come from a read error. The chain joins TRBV28 to TRBJ1-4, with TRBD1 as a possible D gene (5 bases). The germline V gene has CDR1 MDHEN and CDR2 SYDVKM. The CDR3 has 13 residues. CDR3 sequence: CATTWDPKEKLFF. The CDR3 DNA sequence: TGTGCCACCACGTGGGACCCTAAGGAAAAACTGTTTTTT.

This clone was recorded once. The chain has TRBV29-1 and TRBJ2-3; maybe TRBD1 (6 bases). Trimming left V 7 bases short and J 2 bases short, with 13 bases between. The germline CDR1 and CDR2 sequences are SQVTM and ANQGSEA. The CDR3 covers 13 residues. This CDR3 is CSAYRDPTDTQYF. For the CDR3, the DNA is TGCAGCGCTTACAGGGACCCCACAGATACGCAGTATTTT.

The chain joins TRBV6-1 to TRBJ2-7, with 8 bases that match TRBD1. V trimming: 8 bases; J trimming: 0 bases; junction bases outside the gene matches: 6. Germline CDR1 and CDR2: MNHNS and SASEGT. The CDR3 runs 14 residues. The chain's CDR3 is CASQQGDNSYEQYF. In DNA form, the CDR3 reads TGTGCCAGCCAACAGGGGGACAACTCCTACGAGCAGTACTTC.

The genes are TRBV13 and TRBJ1-4; possible D gene TRBD1, 5 bases. V was shortened by 4 bases and J by 5 bases, with 11 bases between the two germline ends. The CDR3 is 14 residues long. The germline V gene has CDR1 PRHDT and CDR2 FYEKMQ (reference sequence). The chain's CDR3 is CASSSGEGNEKLFF. CDR3 DNA sequence: TGTGCCAGCAGCTCGGGAGAGGGGAATGAAAAACTGTTTTTT.

The chain combines TRBV5-1 with TRBJ2-5, with 11 nucleotides matching TRBD2. The CDR3 is 16 amino acids. With 4 bases clipped from V and 1 base from J, the junction kept 6 bases outside the gene matches. Germline CDR1 and CDR2: SGHRS and YFSETQ. CDR3 DNA: TGCGCCAGCAGCAAACTAGCGGGAGTTCTCCAAGAGACCCAGTACTTC. Amino acids: CASSKLAGVLQETQYF.